This T cell receptor beta chain is drawn from a study of T-cell memory formation after mild COVID-19. Using its own MiXCR run on the 5' RACE reads, TCRdb lists one record per CDR3 protein. The sample has 250,000 or so distinct CDR3 sequences; approximately 10% are singletons. Study observations and caveats: Day 37-peaking second-wave clones had unconfirmed SARS-CoV-2 specificity. Contracting clones localized mainly to CM and EM when CD4+ and mainly to EMRA when CD8+.

This clonotype was seen more than once but under ten times. Its specificity is not known. V lost 0 bases and J 8 bases, leaving 10 bases between the germline ends. The CDR3 totals 14 residues. CDR1 SEHNR and CDR2 FQNEAQ come from the germline V gene (reference sequence). This clonotype was sampled from a man between 18 and 29 years old who had mild COVID-19 (a few samples of this study predate the infection). Cell type and time point are not known. The material sequenced was PBMCs or a T cell subset sorted from them (not recorded which). This rearrangement joins TRBV7-9 to TRBJ1-4, with D tentatively TRBD1 (5 bases). CDR3 in DNA: TGTGCCAGCAGCTTAGCGCTGGGGGGAGAAAAACTGTTTTTT. Translating gives CASSLALGGEKLFF.